These 8 T cell receptor beta chains were all obtained from the same sample, sequenced in a study of cytomegalovirus exposure and HLA in healthy donors. The study ran its PCR with 60 Vbeta and 13 Jbeta primers. Repertoires were generated with immunoSEQ multiplex PCR, while TCRdb's copy carries only in-frame clones and drops some. The sample yields 150,000 to 200,000 clones, approximately 86% seen once. Sequenced sample: PBMCs. The source is a woman in her late teens or twenties in good health and CMV-seronegative.

This chain connects TRBV9 to TRBJ2-7, with TRBD2 matching 7 bases. The CDR3 spans 16 residues. Unmatched junction bases numbered 10, after V lost 4 bases and J lost 0 bases. In germline, CDR1 is SGDLS, CDR2 YYNGEE. In nucleotides, the CDR3 is TGTGCCAGCAGCTCCTCGGGAGGAGCGGCCTCCTACGAGCAGTACTTC. Translated: CASSSSGGAASYEQYF.

DNA for the CDR3: TGCGCCAGCAGCTTGGCCTCCGGACAGGGGGCTGGAAACACCATATATTTT. This translates into CASSLASGQGAGNTIYF. The rearrangement uses TRBV5-1 and TRBJ1-3; 10 bases fit TRBD1. The junction had 5 bases not matched to a gene; V was cut back by 0 bases and J by 2 bases. This CDR3 contains 17 residues. Germline assignment: CDR1 SGHRS and CDR2 YFSETQ.

The rearrangement joins TRBV2 to TRBJ1-5, with D possibly matching TRBD1 (6 bases). The CDR3 has 15 amino acids. V was cut by 3 bases and J by 5 bases, with 14 bases left in between. The germline V gene has CDR1 SNHLY and CDR2 FYNNEI. CDR3 nucleotides: TGTGCCAGCAGTGAGGCGGGAGGGGGACATCAGCCCCAGCATTTT. Its translation: CASSEAGGGHQPQHF.

V and J are TRBV9 and TRBJ2-1; 7 bases fit TRBD2. The CDR3 is made up of 13 amino acids. The germline CDR1 and CDR2 sequences are SGDLS and YYNGEE. V was pared by 0 bases and J by 7 bases, with 1 base of the junction left unmatched. Here the CDR3 reads CASSVGLANEQFF. The CDR3 region has the DNA TGTGCCAGCAGCGTAGGACTAGCTAATGAGCAGTTCTTC.

The chain employs TRBV28 and TRBJ2-5, with a tentative D call TRBD1 (6 bases). The CDR3 length is 14 residues. The germline V gene has CDR1 MDHEN and CDR2 SYDVKM. Trimming took off 5 bases at V and 5 bases at J, with 15 bases between the two ends. The DNA for the CDR3 is TGTGCCAGCAGTACCAAACAGGGTCCGGAGACCCAGTACTTC. Its protein is CASSTKQGPETQYF.

This CDR3 is CASTLMWTGIFDQPQHF. In DNA form, the CDR3 reads TGTGCCAGCACCCTAATGTGGACAGGGATTTTTGATCAGCCCCAGCATTTT. V usage is TRBV5-6 and J usage is TRBJ1-5; TRBD1 matches 8 bases. With 6 bases clipped from V and 5 bases from J, the junction kept 16 bases outside the gene matches. Germline CDR1 reads SGHDT; CDR2 reads YYEEEE. CDR3 length equals 17 residues.

This chain joins TRBV19 and TRBJ1-6, with D uncertain. Trimming left V 3 bases short and J 0 bases short, with 12 bases between. CDR3 length equals 17 residues. Germline V gives CDR1 LNHDA, CDR2 SQIVND (reference sequence). CDR3 nucleotide sequence: TGTGCCAGTAGTATTCTCGGGTATGTCTCCTATAATTCACCCCTCCACTTT. Amino acid sequence: CASSILGYVSYNSPLHF.

The chain couples TRBV5-8 to TRBJ2-7; D unresolved. The CDR3 totals 11 residues. V lost 5 bases and J lost 3, with 6 bases in between. The germline V gene has CDR1 SGHTS and CDR2 YDEGEE. This chain's CDR3 is CASRRNYEQYF. As DNA, the CDR3 is TGTGCCAGCAGGCGGAACTACGAGCAGTACTTC.